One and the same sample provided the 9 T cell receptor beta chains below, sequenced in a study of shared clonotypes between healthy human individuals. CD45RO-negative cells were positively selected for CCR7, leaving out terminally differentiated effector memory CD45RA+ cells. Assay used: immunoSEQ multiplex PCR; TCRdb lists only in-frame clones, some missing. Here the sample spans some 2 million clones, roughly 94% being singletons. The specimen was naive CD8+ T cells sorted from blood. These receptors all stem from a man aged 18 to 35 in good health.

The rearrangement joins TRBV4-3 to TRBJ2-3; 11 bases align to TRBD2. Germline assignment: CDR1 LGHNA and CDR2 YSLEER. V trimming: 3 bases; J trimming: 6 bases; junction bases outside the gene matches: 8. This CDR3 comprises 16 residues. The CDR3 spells CASSHQLAGEGDTQYF. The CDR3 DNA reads TGCGCCAGCAGCCACCAACTAGCGGGAGAGGGGGATACGCAGTATTTT.

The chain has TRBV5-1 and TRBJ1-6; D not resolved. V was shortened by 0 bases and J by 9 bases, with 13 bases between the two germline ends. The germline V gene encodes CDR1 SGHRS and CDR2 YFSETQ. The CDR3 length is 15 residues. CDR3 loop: CASSLEGVGFSPLHF. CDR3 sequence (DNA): TGCGCCAGCAGCTTGGAAGGCGTTGGCTTTTCACCCCTCCACTTT. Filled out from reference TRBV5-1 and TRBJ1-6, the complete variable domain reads KAGVTQTPRYLIKTRGQQVTLSCSPISGHRSVSWYQQTPGQGLQFLFEYFSETQRNKGNFPGRFSGRQFSNSRSEMNVSTLELGDSALYLCASSLEGVGFSPLHFGNGTRLTVT.

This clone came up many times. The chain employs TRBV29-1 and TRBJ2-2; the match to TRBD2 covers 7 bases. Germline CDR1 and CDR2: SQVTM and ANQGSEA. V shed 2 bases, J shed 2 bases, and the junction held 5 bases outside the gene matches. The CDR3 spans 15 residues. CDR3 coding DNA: TGCAGCGTTGAATTGGCGGGGGATAACACCGGGGAGCTGTTTTTT. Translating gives CSVELAGDNTGELFF.

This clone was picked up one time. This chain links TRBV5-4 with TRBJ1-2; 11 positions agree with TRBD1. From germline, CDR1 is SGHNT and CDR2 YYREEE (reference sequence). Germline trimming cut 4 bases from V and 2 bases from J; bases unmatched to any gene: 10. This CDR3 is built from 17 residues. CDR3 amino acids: CASSDPPGQGGNYGYTF. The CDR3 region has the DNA TGTGCCAGCAGCGACCCCCCGGGACAGGGGGGCAACTATGGCTACACCTTC.

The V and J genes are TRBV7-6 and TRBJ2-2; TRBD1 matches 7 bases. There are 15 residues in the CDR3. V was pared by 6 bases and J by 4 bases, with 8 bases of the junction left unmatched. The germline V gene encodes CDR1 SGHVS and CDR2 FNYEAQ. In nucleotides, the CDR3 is TGTGCCAGCAGACAGGGGACGGCCCTCACCGGGGAGCTGTTTTTT. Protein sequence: CASRQGTALTGELFF.

CDR3 in DNA: TGTGCCAGCAGCTCGGACAGGGCCCACTCCTACGAGCAGTACTTC. This gives the protein CASSSDRAHSYEQYF. The gene calls are TRBV7-9 and TRBJ2-7, with 8 bases lining up with TRBD1. This CDR3 is 15 amino acids long. Germline CDR1 is SEHNR and CDR2 is FQNEAQ (reference sequence). V gave up 4 bases and J gave up 0 bases; unmatched junction bases: 5.

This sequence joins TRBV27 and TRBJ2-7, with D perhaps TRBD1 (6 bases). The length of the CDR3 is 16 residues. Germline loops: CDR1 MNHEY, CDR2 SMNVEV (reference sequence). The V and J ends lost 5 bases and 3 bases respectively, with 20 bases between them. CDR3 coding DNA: TGTGCCAGCAGTCGGACAGCAACTGGGATGTTCTACGAGCAGTACTTC. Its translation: CASSRTATGMFYEQYF.

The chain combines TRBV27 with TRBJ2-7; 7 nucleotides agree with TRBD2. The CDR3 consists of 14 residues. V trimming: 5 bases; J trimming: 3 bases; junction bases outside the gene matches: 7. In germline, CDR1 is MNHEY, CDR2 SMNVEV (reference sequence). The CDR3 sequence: CASSGSGDHYEQYF. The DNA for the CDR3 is TGTGCCAGCAGTGGGAGCGGGGACCACTACGAGCAGTACTTC.

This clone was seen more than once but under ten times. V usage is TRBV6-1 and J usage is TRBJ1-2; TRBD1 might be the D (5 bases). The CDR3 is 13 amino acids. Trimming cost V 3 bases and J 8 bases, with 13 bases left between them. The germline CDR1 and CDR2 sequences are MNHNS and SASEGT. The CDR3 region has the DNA TGTGCCAGCAGTGAGGGACGGTCGATCGGCTACACCTTC. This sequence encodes CASSEGRSIGYTF.